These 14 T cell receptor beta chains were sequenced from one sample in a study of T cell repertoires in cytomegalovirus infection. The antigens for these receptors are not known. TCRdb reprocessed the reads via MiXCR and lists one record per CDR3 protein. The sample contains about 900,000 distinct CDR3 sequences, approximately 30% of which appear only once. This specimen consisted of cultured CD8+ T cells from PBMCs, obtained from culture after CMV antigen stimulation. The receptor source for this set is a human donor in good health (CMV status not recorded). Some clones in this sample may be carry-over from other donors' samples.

The CDR3 DNA reads TGTGCCAGCAGCCCCGGGGGGGGCACAAATTCACCCCTCCACTTT. As protein: CASSPGGGTNSPLHF. The chain carries TRBV13 and TRBJ1-6; D is perhaps TRBD1 (6 bases). The CDR3 contains 15 residues. Trimming stripped 5 bases from V and 7 bases from J, with 15 bases between. Per the germline V gene, CDR1 is PRHDT and CDR2 is FYEKMQ (reference sequence).

The CDR3 region is CASSYVEEAFF. The CDR3 DNA reads as TGTGCCAGCAGTTACGTGGAAGAAGCTTTCTTT. The chain is built from TRBV6-6 and TRBJ1-1; no reliable D call. This CDR3 is built from 11 residues. V lost 2 bases, J lost 8 bases, and 6 bases lay in between. Germline V gene data show CDR1 as MNHNY and CDR2 as SVGAGI (reference sequence).

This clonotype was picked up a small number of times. This chain's CDR3 is CASNLGTPKNQPQHF. CDR3 bases: TGTGCCAGCAATCTCGGGACCCCAAAAAATCAGCCCCAGCATTTT. This rearrangement joins TRBV2 to TRBJ1-5; a possible D gene is TRBD1 (5 bases). V shed 7 bases and J shed 4 bases, with 17 bases lying between them. The CDR3 consists of 15 residues. Germline values: CDR1 SNHLY, CDR2 FYNNEI.

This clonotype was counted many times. CDR3: CASSEDRGGPFSYEQYV. The CDR3 nucleotides read TGTGCCAGCAGTGAAGACCGTGGAGGACCTTTCTCCTACGAGCAGTACGTC. The rearrangement joins TRBV6-1 to TRBJ2-7, with D possibly matching TRBD2 (5 bases). Trimming took 1 base from V and 0 from J, leaving 16 bases between them. Per the germline V gene, CDR1 is MNHNS and CDR2 is SASEGT. There are 17 residues in the CDR3.

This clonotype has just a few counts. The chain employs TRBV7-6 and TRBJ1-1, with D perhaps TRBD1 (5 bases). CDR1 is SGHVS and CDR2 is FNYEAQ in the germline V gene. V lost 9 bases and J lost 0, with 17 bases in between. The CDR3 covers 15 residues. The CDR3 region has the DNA TGTGCCAGACTCTCTTTGACAGAGCTGAACACTGAAGCTTTCTTT. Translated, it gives CARLSLTELNTEAFF.

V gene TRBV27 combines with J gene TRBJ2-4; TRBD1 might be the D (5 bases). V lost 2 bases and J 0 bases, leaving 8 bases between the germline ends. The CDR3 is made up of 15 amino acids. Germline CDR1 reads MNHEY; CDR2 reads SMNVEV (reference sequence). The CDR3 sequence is CASSLTGLAKNIQYF. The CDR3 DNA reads TGTGCCAGCAGTTTAACAGGCCTAGCCAAAAACATTCAGTACTTC.

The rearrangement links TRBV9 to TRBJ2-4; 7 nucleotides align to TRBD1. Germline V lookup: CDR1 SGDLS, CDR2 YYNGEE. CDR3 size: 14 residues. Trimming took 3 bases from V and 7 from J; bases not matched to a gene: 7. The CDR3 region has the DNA TGTGCCAGCAGCGATACAGGGGCAGGGAACATTCAGTACTTC. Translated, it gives CASSDTGAGNIQYF.

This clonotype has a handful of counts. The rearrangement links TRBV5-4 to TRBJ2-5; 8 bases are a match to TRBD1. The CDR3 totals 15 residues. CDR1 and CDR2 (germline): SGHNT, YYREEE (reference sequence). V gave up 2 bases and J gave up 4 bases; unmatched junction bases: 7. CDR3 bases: TGTGCCAGCAGCTTACGACAGGGGACGGGAGAGACCCAGTACTTC. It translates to CASSLRQGTGETQYF.

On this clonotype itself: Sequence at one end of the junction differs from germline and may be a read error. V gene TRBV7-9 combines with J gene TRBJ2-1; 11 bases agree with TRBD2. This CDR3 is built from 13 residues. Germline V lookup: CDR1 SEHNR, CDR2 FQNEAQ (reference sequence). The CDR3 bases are TGTGCCAGCAGCCCAAAACACCTAGCGGGGGGTCACTTC. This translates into CASSPKHLAGGHF.

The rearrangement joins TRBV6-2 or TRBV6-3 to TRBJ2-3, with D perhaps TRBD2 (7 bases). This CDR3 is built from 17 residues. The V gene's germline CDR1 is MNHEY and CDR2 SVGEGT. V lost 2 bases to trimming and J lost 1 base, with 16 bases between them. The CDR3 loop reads CASSYPGEGGGTDTQYF. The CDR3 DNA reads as TGTGCCAGCAGTTACCCTGGGGAGGGGGGAGGCACAGATACGCAGTATTTT.

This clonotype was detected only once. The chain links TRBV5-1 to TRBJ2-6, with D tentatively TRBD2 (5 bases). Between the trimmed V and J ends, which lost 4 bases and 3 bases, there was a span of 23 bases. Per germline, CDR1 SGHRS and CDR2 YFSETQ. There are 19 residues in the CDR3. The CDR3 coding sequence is TGCGCCAGCAGCGGGCAGAAGGGAGATTTTAAAGATGGGGCCAACGTCCTGACTTTC. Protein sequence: CASSGQKGDFKDGANVLTF.

The CDR3 is CASIGIAYGYTF. The CDR3 bases are TGTGCCAGCATTGGGATTGCCTATGGCTACACCTTC. This sequence joins TRBV2 and TRBJ1-2; no clear D gene. The V and J ends lost 7 bases and 4 bases respectively, with 10 bases between them. The germline V gene has CDR1 SNHLY and CDR2 FYNNEI. This CDR3 comprises 12 residues.

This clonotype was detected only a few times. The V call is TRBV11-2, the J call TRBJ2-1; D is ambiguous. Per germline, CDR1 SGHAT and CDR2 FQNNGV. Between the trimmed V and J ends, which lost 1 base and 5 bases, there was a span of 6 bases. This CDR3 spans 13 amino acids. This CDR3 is CASSLAPHNEQFF. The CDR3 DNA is TGTGCCAGCAGCTTAGCGCCCCACAATGAGCAGTTCTTC.

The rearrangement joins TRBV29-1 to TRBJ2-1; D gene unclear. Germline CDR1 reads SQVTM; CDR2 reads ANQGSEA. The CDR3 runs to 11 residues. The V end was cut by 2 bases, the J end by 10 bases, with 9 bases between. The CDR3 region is CSVERRSEQFF. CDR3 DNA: TGCAGCGTTGAAAGGAGAAGCGAGCAGTTCTTC.